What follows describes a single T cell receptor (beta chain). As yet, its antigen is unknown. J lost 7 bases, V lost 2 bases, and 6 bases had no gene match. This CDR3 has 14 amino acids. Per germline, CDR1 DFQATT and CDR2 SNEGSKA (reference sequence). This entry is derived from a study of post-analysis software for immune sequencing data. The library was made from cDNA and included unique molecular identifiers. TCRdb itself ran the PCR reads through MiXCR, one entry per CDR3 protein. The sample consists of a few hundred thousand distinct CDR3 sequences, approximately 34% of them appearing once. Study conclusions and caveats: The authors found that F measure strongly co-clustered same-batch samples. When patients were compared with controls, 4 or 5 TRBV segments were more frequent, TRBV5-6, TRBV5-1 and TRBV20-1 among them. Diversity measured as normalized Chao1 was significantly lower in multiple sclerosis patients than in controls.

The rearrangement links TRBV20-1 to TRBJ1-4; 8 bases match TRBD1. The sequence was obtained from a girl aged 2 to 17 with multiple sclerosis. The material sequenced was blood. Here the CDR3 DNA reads TGCAGTGCTAGAATTCAGGGGGCAGTTGAAAAACTGTTTTTT. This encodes CSARIQGAVEKLFF.